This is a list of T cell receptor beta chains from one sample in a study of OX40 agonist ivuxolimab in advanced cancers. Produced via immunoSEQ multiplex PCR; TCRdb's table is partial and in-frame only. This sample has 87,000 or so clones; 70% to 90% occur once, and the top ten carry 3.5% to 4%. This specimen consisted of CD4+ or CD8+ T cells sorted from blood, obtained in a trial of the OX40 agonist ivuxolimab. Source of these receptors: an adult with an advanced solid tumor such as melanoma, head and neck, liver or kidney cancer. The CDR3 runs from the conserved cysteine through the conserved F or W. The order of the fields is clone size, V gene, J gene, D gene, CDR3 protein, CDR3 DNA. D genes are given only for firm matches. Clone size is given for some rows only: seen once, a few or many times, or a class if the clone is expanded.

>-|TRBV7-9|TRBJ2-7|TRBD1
CASSLARPGQGSFEQYF
TGTGCCAGCAGCTTAGCCCGCCCGGGACAGGGGAGTTTCGAGCAGTACTTC
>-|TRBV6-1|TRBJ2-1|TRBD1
CASSQGQDRYNEQFF
TGTGCCAGCAGCCAAGGTCAGGACAGGTACAATGAGCAGTTCTTC
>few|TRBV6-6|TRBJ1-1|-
CASSPGTRTEAFF
TGTGCCAGCAGTCCCGGTACTCGCACTGAAGCTTTCTTT
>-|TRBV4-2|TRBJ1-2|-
CASSPDMEYGYTF
TGTGCCAGCAGCCCCGACATGGAGTATGGCTACACCTTC
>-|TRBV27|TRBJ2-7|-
CASTARGDAYEQYF
TGTGCCAGCACCGCCAGGGGGGACGCCTACGAGCAGTACTTC
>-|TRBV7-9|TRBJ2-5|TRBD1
CASSPRTGFQETQYF
TGTGCCAGCAGCCCCAGGACAGGATTCCAAGAGACCCAGTACTTC
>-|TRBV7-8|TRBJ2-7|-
CASSLWRDEQYF
TGTGCCAGCAGCCTCTGGAGGGACGAGCAGTACTTC
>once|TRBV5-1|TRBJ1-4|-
CASSLAEGEEKLFF
TGCGCCAGCAGCTTGGCTGAGGGAGAGGAAAAACTGTTTTTT
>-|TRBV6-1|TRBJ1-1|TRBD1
CASSWSGGSPEAFF
TGTGCCAGCAGTTGGTCAGGGGGGTCACCTGAAGCTTTCTTT
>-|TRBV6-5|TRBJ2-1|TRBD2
CASSRWTSGSNEQFF
TGTGCCAGCAGCCGTTGGACTAGCGGGAGCAATGAGCAGTTCTTC
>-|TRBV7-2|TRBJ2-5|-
CASSLMTDQETQYF
TGTGCCAGCAGCTTAATGACGGACCAAGAGACCCAGTACTTC
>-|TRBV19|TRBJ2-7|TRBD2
CASSIPPAGRGEQYF
TGTGCCAGTAGTATCCCTCCAGCGGGAAGAGGCGAGCAGTACTTC
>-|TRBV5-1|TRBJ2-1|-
CASSLGTDYNEQFF
TGCGCCAGCAGCTTGGGGACAGACTACAATGAGCAGTTCTTC
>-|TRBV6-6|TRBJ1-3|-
CASSSGQTGNTIYF
TGTGCCAGCAGTTCCGGACAGACTGGAAACACCATATATTTT
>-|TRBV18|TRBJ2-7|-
CASSPGQGKYEQYF
TGTGCCAGCTCACCAGGGCAGGGTAAATACGAGCAGTACTTC
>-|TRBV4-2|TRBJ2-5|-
CASSQEAGMGQETQYF
TGTGCCAGCAGCCAAGAGGCGGGGATGGGGCAAGAGACCCAGTACTTC
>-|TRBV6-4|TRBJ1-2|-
CASSLQGGHGYTF
TGTGCCAGCAGTCTACAGGGCGGTCATGGCTACACCTTC
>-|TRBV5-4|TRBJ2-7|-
CASSFSRGPGEQYF
TGTGCCAGCAGCTTCAGCAGGGGCCCGGGGGAGCAGTACTTC
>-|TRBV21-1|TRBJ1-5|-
CASTILQPQHF
TGTGCCAGCACAATTTTACAGCCCCAGCATTTT
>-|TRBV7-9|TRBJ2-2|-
CASSLLGESGGELFF
TGTGCCAGCAGCTTGTTAGGGGAATCAGGCGGGGAGCTGTTTTTT
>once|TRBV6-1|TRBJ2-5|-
CASSKLRGFETQYF
TGTGCCAGCAGCAAACTCAGGGGTTTCGAGACCCAGTACTTC
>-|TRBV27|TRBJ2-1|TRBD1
CASSLSLTGQGALNEQFF
TGTGCCAGCAGTTTAAGTTTAACGGGACAGGGGGCGCTGAATGAGCAGTTCTTC
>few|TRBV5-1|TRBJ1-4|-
CASNLGGQDEKLFF
TGCGCCAGCAACTTAGGGGGGCAAGATGAAAAACTGTTTTTT
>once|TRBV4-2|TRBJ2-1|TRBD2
CASSQESGLAVHNEQFF
TGTGCCAGCAGCCAAGAATCGGGACTAGCGGTCCACAATGAGCAGTTCTTC
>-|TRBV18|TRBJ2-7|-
CASSPGQHYEQYF
TGTGCCAGCTCACCGGGTCAACACTACGAGCAGTACTTC
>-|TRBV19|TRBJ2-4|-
CASSPHIQYF
TGTGCCAGTAGCCCCCACATTCAGTACTTC
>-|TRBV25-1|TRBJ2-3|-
CASSTYAWGADTQYF
TGTGCCAGCAGTACCTATGCGTGGGGGGCAGATACGCAGTATTTT
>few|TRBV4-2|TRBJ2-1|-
CASSQDPPYNEQFF
TGTGCCAGCAGCCAAGATCCCCCCTACAATGAGCAGTTCTTC
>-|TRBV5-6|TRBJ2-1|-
CASSLLTQTYNEQFF
TGTGCCAGCAGCTTGTTAACCCAGACCTACAATGAGCAGTTCTTC
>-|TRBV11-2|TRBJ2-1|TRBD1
CASSLETFRGSEQFF
TGTGCCAGCAGCTTAGAGACTTTCAGGGGGTCTGAGCAGTTCTTC
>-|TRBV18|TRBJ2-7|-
CASSPSFSGPGSEQYF
TGTGCCAGCTCACCAAGCTTCTCGGGGCCGGGTTCCGAGCAGTACTTC
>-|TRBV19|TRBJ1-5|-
CASSISGGNQPQHF
TGTGCCAGTAGTATCTCGGGGGGTAATCAGCCCCAGCATTTT
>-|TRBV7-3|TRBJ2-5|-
CASSANGGGYTQYF
TGTGCCAGCAGCGCCAACGGCGGCGGATACACCCAGTACTTC
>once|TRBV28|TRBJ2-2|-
CASSSPGNTGELFF
TGTGCCAGCAGTTCACCAGGGAACACCGGGGAGCTGTTTTTT
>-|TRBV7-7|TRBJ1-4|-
CASSLARGANEKLFF
TGTGCTAGCAGCTTAGCTCGGGGGGCGAATGAAAAACTGTTTTTT
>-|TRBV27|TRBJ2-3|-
CASSSRPTDTQYF
TGTGCCAGCAGTTCCCGTCCTACAGATACGCAGTATTTT
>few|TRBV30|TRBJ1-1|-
CAWRSERRTEAFF
TGTGCCTGGAGAAGTGAACGGAGGACTGAAGCTTTCTTT
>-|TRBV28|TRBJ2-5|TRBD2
CASSRTSGGSTQYF
TGTGCCAGCAGCAGGACTAGCGGGGGGTCGACCCAGTACTTC
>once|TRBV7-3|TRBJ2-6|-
CASSTMSRTGANVLTF
TGTGCCAGCAGCACCATGTCCAGGACTGGGGCCAACGTCCTGACTTTC
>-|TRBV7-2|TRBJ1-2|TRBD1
CASSPSGQGYGYTF
TGTGCCAGCAGCCCCTCTGGACAGGGCTATGGCTACACCTTC
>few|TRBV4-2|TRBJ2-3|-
CASSQDGTTTDTQYF
TGTGCCAGCAGCCAAGACGGAACCACCACAGATACGCAGTATTTT
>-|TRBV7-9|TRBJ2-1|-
CASSLVGGGLKNEQFF
TGTGCCAGCAGCTTAGTAGGAGGGGGACTGAAGAATGAGCAGTTCTTC